What follows are 13 T cell receptor beta chains derived from one specimen sequenced in a study of T cells in Graves' hyperthyroidism and ophthalmopathy. RNA transcripts yielded amplified TCR beta CDR3 regions. First-round RT-PCR targeting the TCR CDR3 was performed with the HTBI primer set. TCRdb reprocessed the multiplex PCR reads with MiXCR, giving one entry per CDR3 protein. The table records about 360,000 distinct CDR3 sequences, around 13% of them present only once. The sample consisted of blood. These receptors originate from a woman aged 18-35 years with Graves' hyperthyroidism.

The genes are TRBV18 and TRBJ2-3; D perhaps matches TRBD1 (5 bases). CDR1 KGHSH and CDR2 LQKENI come from the germline V gene. V was trimmed by 3 bases and J by 1 base, leaving 14 bases between them. This CDR3 region has 16 residues. Here the CDR3 reads CASSPSQGMGTDTQYF. The CDR3 DNA is TGTGCCAGCTCACCGTCCCAGGGAATGGGCACAGATACGCAGTATTTT.

This clonotype was observed many times. The rearrangement uses TRBV29-1 and TRBJ2-1; tentatively, D is TRBD1 (5 bases). The V and J ends lost 7 bases and 8 bases respectively, with 21 bases between them. Germline assignment: CDR1 SQVTM and CDR2 ANQGSEA. This CDR3 has 14 residues. CDR3 bases: TGCAGCGCTCGTCAGGGCCCCCCTGTGTATGAGCAGTTCTTC. It is translated as CSARQGPPVYEQFF.

This clonotype was detected ten times or more. The rearrangement joins TRBV5-8 to TRBJ2-3; 8 bases fit TRBD1. CDR1 and CDR2 from the germline V gene are SGHTS and YDEGEE. This CDR3 contains 17 residues. Unmatched junction bases numbered 9, after V lost 0 bases and J lost 3 bases. Here the CDR3 DNA reads TGTGCCAGCAGCTTGGATGGACAGGGCAAAACTACAGATACGCAGTATTTT. This translates into CASSLDGQGKTTDTQYF. The entire variable domain, with the rest obtained from reference TRBV5-8 and TRBJ2-3, is as follows: EAGVTQSPTHLIKTRGQQATLRCSPISGHTSVYWYQQALGLGLQFLLWYDEGEERNRGNFPPRFSGRQFPNYSSELNVNALELEDSALYLCASSLDGQGKTTDTQYFGPGTRLTVL.

This chain connects TRBV5-6 to TRBJ1-6; D is unclear. This CDR3 is built from 15 residues. Per germline, CDR1 SGHDT and CDR2 YYEEEE. V lost 4 bases and J lost 0, with 8 bases in between. As DNA, the CDR3 is TGTGCCAGCAGCCCTTCGGGCTCCTATAATTCACCCCTCCACTTT. Its translation: CASSPSGSYNSPLHF.

This clonotype came up many times. V usage is TRBV6-2 or TRBV6-3 and J usage is TRBJ2-5, with TRBD1 identical over 7 bases. Germline values: CDR1 MNHEY, CDR2 SVGEGT. The CDR3 length is 16 residues. J gave up 0 bases and V 3 bases, and 7 bases lay outside the gene matches. The CDR3 loop reads CASSYSGQLYQETQYF. CDR3 nucleotide sequence: TGTGCCAGCAGTTATTCGGGACAGTTGTACCAAGAGACCCAGTACTTC.

This clonotype has at least ten counts. The rearrangement uses TRBV6-1 and TRBJ2-7; D remains unclear. Deletions cut 8 bases from V and 4 bases from J, with 15 bases between. Germline-derived CDR1 and CDR2 are MNHNS and SASEGT. This CDR3 has 13 amino acids. The DNA for the CDR3 is TGTGCCAGCGTACCGTTATTCGGGTACGAGCAGTACTTC. As protein: CASVPLFGYEQYF.

CDR3 nucleotide sequence: TGTGCCAAATGGGACGGCAATTCCTACGAGCAGTACTTC. Protein product: CAKWDGNSYEQYF. The chain recombines TRBV27 with TRBJ2-7; D may be TRBD1 or TRBD2 (5 bases each). The CDR3 contains 13 residues. V was cut by 10 bases and J by 1 base, with 14 bases left in between. Germline V gene lookup returns CDR1 MNHEY and CDR2 SMNVEV (reference sequence).

This clonotype has a handful of counts. The rearrangement links TRBV29-1 to TRBJ2-1; 8 bases map to TRBD2. The CDR3 has 16 residues. After removal of 6 bases from V and 4 bases from J, the junction contained 14 bases not matched to a gene. Germline V gene lookup returns CDR1 SQVTM and CDR2 ANQGSEA. The CDR3 region has the DNA TGCAGCGTCAGGACCTTACGTAGCGGGGAGTACAATGAGCAGTTCTTC. Translated: CSVRTLRSGEYNEQFF.

A few counts support this clonotype. The rearrangement joins TRBV7-3 to TRBJ1-2; D uncertain. V was pared by 1 base and J by 4 bases, with 22 bases between. CDR3 length: 18 amino acids. CDR1 is SGHTA and CDR2 is FQGTGA in the germline V gene. The CDR3 is CASSLIAPPMRVSYGYTF. CDR3 nucleotides: TGTGCCAGCAGCTTAATCGCCCCTCCGATGCGTGTCAGCTATGGCTACACCTTC. Variable domain in full (rest from reference TRBV7-3 and TRBJ1-2): GAGVSQTPSNKVTEKGKYVELRCDPISGHTALYWYRQSLGQGPEFLIYFQGTGAADDSGLPNDRFFAVRPEGSVSTLKIQRTERGDSAVYLCASSLIAPPMRVSYGYTFGSGTRLTVV.

The CDR3 spells CSARSEAAGSSYEQYF. CDR3 sequence (DNA): TGCAGTGCTAGATCCGAGGCGGCTGGCAGCTCCTACGAGCAGTACTTC. The chain joins TRBV20-1 to TRBJ2-7; D unclear. The germline V gene encodes CDR1 DFQATT and CDR2 SNEGSKA (reference sequence). The CDR3 runs to 16 residues. Trimming removed 2 bases at V and 0 bases at J, with 17 bases between.

This clonotype was seen at least ten times. This chain joins TRBV28 and TRBJ1-4; no definite D call. Germline V lookup: CDR1 MDHEN, CDR2 SYDVKM. V gave up 2 bases and J gave up 0 bases, with 10 bases separating them. The CDR3 extends over 16 amino acids. In nucleotides, the CDR3 is TGTGCCAGCAGTTTAACGAGGGTCCCAACTAATGAAAAACTGTTTTTT. It translates to CASSLTRVPTNEKLFF.

This sequence joins TRBV5-1 and TRBJ2-1; tentatively, D is TRBD2 (6 bases). The CDR3 is made up of 16 amino acids. Germline loops: CDR1 SGHRS, CDR2 YFSETQ. The V gene lost 3 bases and the J gene lost 8 bases, with 21 bases spanning the gap. The CDR3 nucleotides are TGCGCCAGCAGCTGGCCGAGGAGCGGGCGGAGGGATGAGCAGTTCTTC. As protein: CASSWPRSGRRDEQFF.

A few counts support this clonotype. The V gene is TRBV4-1, the J gene TRBJ2-7; tentative D call: TRBD2 (5 bases). V shed 4 bases and J shed 0 bases, with 25 bases lying between them. Germline V gene data show CDR1 as MGHRA and CDR2 as YSYEKL. This CDR3 has 19 residues. CDR3 sequence reads: CASSPSGPPGSQLSYEQYF. The DNA for the CDR3 is TGCGCCAGCAGCCCTTCCGGCCCCCCGGGGTCTCAACTCTCCTACGAGCAGTACTTC.